Presented here are 21 T cell receptor beta chains from one specimen sequenced in a study of blood T cells in healthy people across ages. Sample-barcoded 5' priming and a J-beta primer mix drove a second PCR of about 7 to 11 cycles. TCRdb re-derived calls from the 5' RACE reads in MiXCR, one entry per CDR3 protein. The sample contains 1.5 million to 2 million distinct CDR3 sequences, 34% of which appear only once. Sequencing was done on a sample of blood. The receptors here all came from a woman aged 25 to 45 in good health.

This clonotype was seen a handful of times. This rearrangement joins TRBV9 to TRBJ2-7; the D gene is possibly TRBD1 (6 bases). Between the trimmed V and J ends, which lost 4 bases and 7 bases, there was a span of 21 bases. The CDR3 loop spans 15 amino acids. Germline CDR1 and CDR2: SGDLS and YYNGEE. CDR3 in amino acids: CASSPRLTQGREQYF. In nucleotides, the CDR3 is TGTGCCAGCAGCCCCCGCCTTACACAGGGTCGAGAGCAGTACTTC.

The rearrangement links TRBV20-1 to TRBJ2-5; D is unresolved. Trimming removed 6 bases at V and 0 bases at J, with 14 bases between. The germline CDR1 and CDR2 sequences are DFQATT and SNEGSKA (reference sequence). The CDR3 length is 14 residues. CDR3 nucleotides: TGCAGTGCCGTACCTACTATGTACCAAGAGACCCAGTACTTC. Translated: CSAVPTMYQETQYF.

This clonotype was found a few times. The chain combines TRBV6-6 with TRBJ2-1; D call uncertain. The CDR3 is 11 amino acids. With 6 bases removed from V and 6 bases from J, the gap between germline ends came to 6 bases. Germline V gene data show CDR1 as MNHNY and CDR2 as SVGAGI (reference sequence). CDR3 in DNA: TGTGCCAGCAGAGACGGCAATGAGCAGTTCTTC. It is translated as CASRDGNEQFF.

This clonotype was seen at least ten times. The rearrangement uses TRBV5-1 and TRBJ2-3; a weak D match, TRBD1 (6 bases). The germline CDR1 and CDR2 sequences are SGHRS and YFSETQ. This CDR3 is 12 amino acids long. V lost 5 bases and J lost 6, with 10 bases in between. The CDR3: CASRGTGDTQYF. The CDR3 DNA is TGCGCCAGCAGAGGAACAGGGGATACGCAGTATTTT.

The chain uses TRBV7-9 and TRBJ2-3; 9 nucleotides agree with TRBD1. The CDR3 contains 12 residues. Trimming took 6 bases from V and 8 from J; bases not matched to a gene: 3. Germline V CDR1 and CDR2: SEHNR, FQNEAQ (reference sequence). DNA of the CDR3: TGTGCCAGCAGTCGACAGGGGGTTACGCAGTATTTT. Translating it yields CASSRQGVTQYF.

In its sample, this clonotype was seen many times. The chain has TRBV27 and TRBJ2-6; D gene unclear. Germline V gene lookup returns CDR1 MNHEY and CDR2 SMNVEV (reference sequence). The CDR3 totals 15 residues. Trimming shortened V by 3 bases and J by 0 bases, and 6 bases separated the two germline ends. The CDR3 nucleotides are TGTGCCAGCAGTTTGAAAGGCTCTGGGGCCAACGTCCTGACTTTC. Its protein is CASSLKGSGANVLTF.

The rearrangement links TRBV2 to TRBJ2-1; 9 nucleotides line up with TRBD1. After removal of 2 bases from V and 4 bases from J, the junction contained 6 bases not matched to a gene. Germline V gives CDR1 SNHLY, CDR2 FYNNEI. The CDR3 is 16 residues long. CDR3 nucleotides: TGTGCCAGCAGTGAACGGGACAGGGAGGCTTACAATGAGCAGTTCTTC. Translated, it gives CASSERDREAYNEQFF.

The rearrangement uses TRBV10-3 and TRBJ2-7; D is unresolved. The CDR3 has 14 residues. Germline loops: CDR1 ENHRY, CDR2 SYGVKD. Trimming removed 2 bases at V and 2 bases at J, with 10 bases between. CDR3 protein: CAISEPAATYEQYF. The CDR3 DNA sequence: TGTGCCATCAGTGAGCCGGCTGCAACCTACGAGCAGTACTTC.

The chain employs TRBV7-9 and TRBJ1-4; no reliable D call. The CDR3 is made up of 16 amino acids. V was clipped by 0 bases and J by 6 bases, with 14 bases between them. Germline values: CDR1 SEHNR, CDR2 FQNEAQ (reference sequence). The CDR3 region has the DNA TGTGCCAGCAGCTTAGCCACAGCACGGGCTTATGAAAAACTGTTTTTT. Protein product: CASSLATARAYEKLFF.

The rearrangement uses TRBV27 and TRBJ2-1; 7 bases agree with TRBD2. V was pared by 9 bases and J by 9 bases, with 8 bases of the junction left unmatched. The CDR3 has 12 amino acids. CDR1 is MNHEY and CDR2 is SMNVEV in the germline V gene (reference sequence). The CDR3 region is CASGLVEGEQFF. CDR3 in DNA: TGTGCCAGTGGACTAGTTGAGGGTGAGCAGTTCTTC.

The gene calls are TRBV28 and TRBJ2-7; D is undetermined. V was trimmed by 2 bases and J by 0 bases, leaving 8 bases between them. Germline V gene sequence: CDR1 MDHEN, CDR2 SYDVKM. CDR3 length: 14 residues. CDR3 sequence reads: CASSLTEDSYEQYF. CDR3 DNA sequence: TGTGCCAGCAGTTTAACAGAGGACTCCTACGAGCAGTACTTC.

The chain has TRBV6-5 and TRBJ2-7; D not certain. This CDR3 region has 16 residues. Per the germline V gene, CDR1 is MNHEY and CDR2 is SVGAGI. Trimming took 4 bases from V and 0 from J, leaving 16 bases between them. DNA for the CDR3: TGTGCCAGCAGTTCGCCCGGATCAGCTAGCTCCTACGAGCAGTACTTC. Translating it yields CASSSPGSASSYEQYF.

The genes are TRBV28 and TRBJ1-2; 9 positions match TRBD1. The CDR3 runs to 12 residues. Germline-derived CDR1 and CDR2 are MDHEN and SYDVKM. CDR3 sequence reads: CAHADRGTRYTF. CDR3 bases: TGTGCGCATGCTGACAGGGGGACGCGCTACACCTTC.

This clonotype has a single count. V and J are TRBV5-1 and TRBJ2-7; 9 nucleotides match TRBD2. With V trimmed by 5 bases and J by 4 bases, 7 bases remained unmatched. Germline CDR1 reads SGHRS; CDR2 reads YFSETQ. The CDR3 covers 14 residues. The DNA of the CDR3 is TGCGCCAGCAGGGTAGCGGGGGATCCTTACGAGCAGTACTTC. It translates to CASRVAGDPYEQYF.

As to this clonotype: This sequence may be a read error, since a much larger clone differs from it by one base. The chain uses TRBV20-1 and TRBJ1-2; 7 nucleotides agree with TRBD1. The V and J ends lost 5 bases and 6 bases, in that order; junction bases with no gene match: 12. The CDR3 is 14 amino acids. Germline loops: CDR1 DFQATT, CDR2 SNEGSKA (reference sequence). CDR3: CSAGAVTGTHGYTF. CDR3 bases: TGCAGTGCTGGAGCCGTGACAGGGACCCATGGCTACACCTTC.

A few counts support this clonotype. CDR3 protein: CASSLGAGTSGAQETQYF. CDR3 nucleotides: TGTGCCAGCAGCTTAGGGGCCGGGACTAGCGGGGCCCAAGAGACCCAGTACTTC. The V call is TRBV11-2, the J call TRBJ2-5; 13 nucleotides match TRBD2. The junction had 6 bases not matched to a gene; V was cut back by 1 base and J by 1 base. The CDR3 has 18 amino acids. CDR1 SGHAT and CDR2 FQNNGV come from the germline V gene.

This clonotype was seen more than once but under ten times. The chain couples TRBV5-1 to TRBJ2-5, with D perhaps TRBD1 (6 bases). V lost 0 bases and J lost 5, with 11 bases in between. The germline V gene has CDR1 SGHRS and CDR2 YFSETQ. CDR3 length: 14 amino acids. The CDR3 nucleotides are TGCGCCAGCAGCTTGGTGGGGGCTCGGGAGACCCAGTACTTC. It specifies CASSLVGARETQYF. Using reference TRBV5-1 and TRBJ2-5 for the parts outside the CDR3, the full variable domain is KAGVTQTPRYLIKTRGQQVTLSCSPISGHRSVSWYQQTPGQGLQFLFEYFSETQRNKGNFPGRFSGRQFSNSRSEMNVSTLELGDSALYLCASSLVGARETQYFGPGTRLLVL.

Only a few counts were recorded for this clonotype. The chain employs TRBV20-1 and TRBJ2-7, with no clear D. V dropped 3 bases and J dropped 3 bases, with 15 bases sitting between them. The CDR3 is 14 amino acids. CDR1 and CDR2 (germline): DFQATT, SNEGSKA (reference sequence). This chain's CDR3 is CSASRYRENYEQYF. CDR3 DNA: TGCAGTGCTAGTAGGTACCGCGAAAACTACGAGCAGTACTTC.

About this clonotype: An end of the junction differs from the germline gene, which may be a read error. The chain carries TRBV7-9 and TRBJ1-4; TRBD1 aligns across 9 bases. CDR1 SEHNR and CDR2 FQNEAQ come from the germline V gene (reference sequence). The CDR3 has 14 amino acids. The CDR3 region has the DNA TGTGCCAGCAGCTCAGAACAGGGGGCGGAAAAACGGTTTTTT. It specifies CASSSEQGAEKRFF.

With respect to this clonotype: This may come from a read error, since a much larger clone is one base off. This chain links TRBV5-5 with TRBJ2-1; D is ambiguous. Germline V gene lookup returns CDR1 SGHKS and CDR2 YYEKEE (reference sequence). This CDR3 spans 14 amino acids. CDR3 DNA: TGTGCCAGCAACTTGTGGCGGAACCCCAATGAGCAGTTCTTC. Residues: CASNLWRNPNEQFF.

Ten or more counts support this clonotype. The chain joins TRBV4-1 to TRBJ1-6; D may be TRBD1 (5 bases). The CDR3 length is 16 residues. Germline lookup yields CDR1 MGHRA and CDR2 YSYEKL. Trimming left V 4 bases short and J 6 bases short, with 16 bases between. The CDR3 DNA follows: TGCGCCAGCAGCCCACCTGCAGAGGGGACTAATTCACCCCTCCACTTT. This translates into CASSPPAEGTNSPLHF.